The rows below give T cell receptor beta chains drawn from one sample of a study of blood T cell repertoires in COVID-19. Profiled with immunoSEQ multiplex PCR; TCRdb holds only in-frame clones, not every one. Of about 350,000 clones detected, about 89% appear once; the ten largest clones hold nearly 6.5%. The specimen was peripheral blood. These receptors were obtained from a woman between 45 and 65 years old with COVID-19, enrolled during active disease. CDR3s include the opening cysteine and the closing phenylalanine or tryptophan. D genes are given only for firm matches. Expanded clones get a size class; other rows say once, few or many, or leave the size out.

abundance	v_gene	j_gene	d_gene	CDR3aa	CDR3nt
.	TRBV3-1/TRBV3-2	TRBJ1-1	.	CASSRDSYTEAFF	TGTGCCAGCAGCCGTGACAGCTACACTGAAGCTTTCTTT
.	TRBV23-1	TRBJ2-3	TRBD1	CASSPDRGDSCATDTQYF	TGCGCCAGCAGCCCGGACAGGGGTGATAGTTGTGCCACAGATACGCAGTATTTT
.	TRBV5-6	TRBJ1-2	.	CASAYVGARDYGYTF	TGTGCCAGCGCGTACGTGGGGGCCAGGGACTATGGCTACACCTTC
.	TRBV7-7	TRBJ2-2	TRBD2	CASSSGRDTGELFF	TGTGCTAGCAGCTCTGGGAGGGACACCGGGGAGCTGTTTTTT
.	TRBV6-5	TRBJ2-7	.	CASRRDISYEQYF	TGTGCCAGCAGGAGGGACATTTCCTACGAGCAGTACTTC
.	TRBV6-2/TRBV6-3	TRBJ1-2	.	CASSFRGGYGYTF	TGTGCCAGCAGTTTTAGAGGGGGCTATGGCTACACCTTC
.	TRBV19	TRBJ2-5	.	CASSIHGVWTQYF	TGTGCCAGTAGTATCCACGGGGTTTGGACCCAGTACTTC
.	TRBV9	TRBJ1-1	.	CASMDGKNTEAFF	TGTGCCAGCATGGACGGGAAGAACACTGAAGCTTTCTTT
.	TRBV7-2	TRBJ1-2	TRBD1	CASSRDRGPNYGYTF	TGTGCCAGCAGCCGTGACAGGGGGCCTAACTATGGCTACACCTTC
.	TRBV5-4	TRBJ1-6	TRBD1	CASSWGDRPLGNSPLHF	TGTGCCAGCAGCTGGGGGGACAGACCCTTAGGGAATTCACCCCTCCACTTT
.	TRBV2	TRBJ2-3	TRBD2	CASSAGTSADTQYF	TGTGCCAGCAGCGCCGGGACTAGCGCAGATACGCAGTATTTT
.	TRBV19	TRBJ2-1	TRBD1	CASSTPTGGKFGEQFF	TGTGCCAGTAGTACTCCGACAGGGGGGAAGTTTGGTGAGCAGTTCTTC
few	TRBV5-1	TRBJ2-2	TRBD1	CASSGDRVNTGELFF	TGCGCCAGCAGCGGTGACAGGGTGAACACCGGGGAGCTGTTTTTT
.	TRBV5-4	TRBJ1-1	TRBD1	CASSGNRGINTEAFF	TGTGCCAGCAGCGGAAACAGGGGGATAAACACTGAAGCTTTCTTT